This section outlines one T cell receptor (beta chain) sequence together with its context. As yet, its antigen is unknown. The data were obtained in a study of cytomegalovirus exposure and HLA in healthy donors. Study results and limitations: A later analysis linked a missense DCLRE1C variant to TCR beta V- and J-gene trimming. Apparent HLA restriction characterized most CMV-associated TCR beta chains in a later analysis. A cluster of highly shared sequence variants was likely a sequencing artifact.

The CDR3 is 12 residues long. V lost 10 bases, J lost 9 bases, and 9 bases stayed unmatched. CDR1 and CDR2 (germline): LNHDA, SQIVND (reference sequence). With 60 Vbeta and 13 Jbeta primers, the PCR was carried out. The assay was immunoSEQ multiplex PCR, and TCRdb's table has in-frame clones only and misses some. Of about 69,000 clones listed, approximately 74% are singletons. The receptor comes from a woman in her twenties or thirties in good health and CMV-seropositive. V is TRBV19 and J is TRBJ1-1; 9 bases map to TRBD1. The source material was PBMCs. In nucleotides, the CDR3 is TGTGCCACTGGGACAGGGTTGATGAAAGCTTTCTTT. Protein product: CATGTGLMKAFF.